The next 26 T cell receptor beta chains were all read from a single sample in a study of T cells after yellow fever vaccination. MiXCR, applied by TCRdb to the 5' RACE reads, yields one record per CDR3 protein. The sample has a few hundred thousand distinct CDR3 sequences, around 7% seen once. This material consisted of CD4+ T cells sorted from PBMCs, taken 15 days after the yellow fever booster vaccination. The source is a man under 40 who received the YFV17D yellow fever vaccine.

The rearrangement uses TRBV5-4 and TRBJ2-1, with D perhaps matching TRBD1 or TRBD2 (6 bases each). CDR1 is SGHNT and CDR2 is YYREEE in the germline V gene (reference sequence). There are 16 residues in the CDR3. V was clipped by 4 bases and J by 0 bases, with 14 bases between them. CDR3 nucleotides: TGTGCCAGCAGCGATGGGGGGCCGAGCTCCTACAATGAGCAGTTCTTC. It encodes CASSDGGPSSYNEQFF. The complete variable domain, with remaining parts taken from reference TRBV5-4 and TRBJ2-1, reads ETGVTQSPTHLIKTRGQQVTLRCSSQSGHNTVSWYQQALGQGPQFIFQYYREEENGRGNFPPRFSGLQFPNYSSELNVNALELDDSALYLCASSDGGPSSYNEQFFGPGTRLTVL.

In this sample, this clonotype turned up many times. The chain carries TRBV20-1 and TRBJ2-4; TRBD1 might be the D (6 bases). CDR1 is DFQATT, CDR2 SNEGSKA, per germline (reference sequence). Trimming pared 3 bases from V and 8 bases from J, leaving 17 bases between. The CDR3 spans 14 residues. CDR3 DNA: TGCAGTGCTAGGGGCGAAACAGGGATGCACATTCAGTACTTC. Its translation is CSARGETGMHIQYF.

This clonotype was seen many times. The chain uses TRBV7-8 and TRBJ2-4, with 10 positions matching TRBD2. This CDR3 region has 19 residues. CDR1 and CDR2 from the germline V gene are SGHVS and FQNEAQ. V trimming: 5 bases; J trimming: 0 bases; junction bases outside the gene matches: 13. CDR3 residues: CASSIGLAEGGRAKNIQYF. The CDR3 nucleotides read TGTGCCAGCAGCATAGGACTAGCGGAGGGAGGGAGAGCCAAAAACATTCAGTACTTC.

The chain carries TRBV11-2 and TRBJ1-5; D not resolved. The ends were cut back, 5 bases at V and 3 bases at J, with 14 bases in the middle. The germline V gene encodes CDR1 SGHAT and CDR2 FQNNGV. The CDR3 loop spans 15 amino acids. The DNA of the CDR3 is TGTGCCAGCAGCCTGACGACGGCCTTCAATCAGCCCCAGCATTTT. Protein: CASSLTTAFNQPQHF.

V is TRBV13 and J is TRBJ2-7; D gene unclear. Germline V gene lookup returns CDR1 PRHDT and CDR2 FYEKMQ (reference sequence). Trimming shortened V by 2 bases and J by 2 bases, and 10 bases separated the two germline ends. This CDR3 has 14 residues. The CDR3 coding sequence is TGTGCCAGCAGCTTAAGTACGCCACCCTACGAGCAGTACTTC. Residues: CASSLSTPPYEQYF.

This clonotype was counted only a few times. The CDR3: CASSPLKSGAEQYF. Written as DNA, the CDR3 is TGTGCCAGCTCACCTCTAAAGAGCGGCGCCGAGCAGTACTTC. The rearrangement joins TRBV18 to TRBJ2-7; D may be TRBD2 (5 bases). The CDR3 spans 14 residues. CDR1 is KGHSH and CDR2 is LQKENI in the germline V gene. Trimming removed 3 bases at V and 6 bases at J, with 15 bases between.

This clonotype was seen only a few times. V gene TRBV29-1 combines with J gene TRBJ2-1, with a weak D call TRBD2 (5 bases). V lost 6 bases to trimming and J lost 7 bases, with 13 bases between them. CDR1 SQVTM and CDR2 ANQGSEA come from the germline V gene. The CDR3 is 12 residues long. The CDR3 is CSVSNRGNEQFF. CDR3 sequence (DNA): TGCAGCGTATCGAACCGGGGTAATGAGCAGTTCTTC.

About this clonotype: The germline gene is not matched at one end of the junction; a read error may be the cause. The genes are TRBV20-1 and TRBJ1-1; 8 positions agree with TRBD1. CDR3 length: 15 residues. The V gene's germline CDR1 is DFQATT and CDR2 SNEGSKA (reference sequence). CDR3 coding DNA: TGCCGTGCTCGAACATCGGACAGGGCGAACACTGAAGCTTTCTTT. Translating it yields CRARTSDRANTEAFF.

This clonotype showed up many times. V gene TRBV29-1 combines with J gene TRBJ2-2; a possible D gene is TRBD2 (5 bases). Germline V gives CDR1 SQVTM, CDR2 ANQGSEA. Trimming removed 2 bases at V and 6 bases at J, with 7 bases between. The length of the CDR3 is 12 residues. CDR3 residues: CSVERGPGELFF. CDR3 bases: TGCAGCGTTGAACGGGGTCCCGGGGAGCTGTTTTTT.

There are many counts of this clonotype. The chain combines TRBV6-1 with TRBJ2-3; 7 bases are shared with TRBD2. The CDR3 has 14 amino acids. With V trimmed by 3 bases and J by 0 bases, 0 bases remained unmatched. Looked up from germline, CDR1 is MNHNS and CDR2 is SASEGT. This CDR3 is CASSDSGSTDTQYF. CDR3 DNA: TGTGCCAGCAGTGATAGCGGGAGCACAGATACGCAGTATTTT.

CDR3 bases: TGCGCCAGCAGCCAAGCCCATCGGGGGGGCTATTCACCCCTCCACTTT. Its protein product is CASSQAHRGGYSPLHF. The chain links TRBV4-3 to TRBJ1-6, with D tentatively TRBD1 (6 bases). The CDR3 has 16 amino acids. V was pared by 1 base and J by 8 bases, with 15 bases between. In germline, CDR1 is LGHNA, CDR2 YSLEER.

CDR3 protein: CASSTPGTRGNEQFF. In nucleotides, the CDR3 is TGTGCCAGCAGCACCCCCGGGACTAGGGGGAATGAGCAGTTCTTC. The rearrangement links TRBV5-4 to TRBJ2-1, with TRBD2 matching 8 bases. The CDR3 sequence is 15 residues long. The J segment lost 7 bases and the V segment lost 4 bases, leaving 10 bases of the junction unmatched. Germline V gene sequence: CDR1 SGHNT, CDR2 YYREEE (reference sequence). The variable domain in full, with the rest retrieved from reference TRBV5-4 and TRBJ2-1, is ETGVTQSPTHLIKTRGQQVTLRCSSQSGHNTVSWYQQALGQGPQFIFQYYREEENGRGNFPPRFSGLQFPNYSSELNVNALELDDSALYLCASSTPGTRGNEQFFGPGTRLTVL.

This chain joins TRBV7-2 and TRBJ2-1, with 9 bases that match TRBD2. V dropped 6 bases and J dropped 15; count of bases not matched to a gene: 9. Germline values: CDR1 SGHTA, CDR2 FQGNSA. There are 12 residues in the CDR3. In DNA, the CDR3 is TGTGCCAGCAGATCCCCGGGACTAGCTCTGTTCTTC. This translates into CASRSPGLALFF.

This clonotype was seen more than once but under ten times. The chain employs TRBV29-1 and TRBJ2-7, with D perhaps matching TRBD2 (6 bases). The CDR3 runs 13 residues. CDR1 and CDR2 from the germline V gene are SQVTM and ANQGSEA. The germline V and J ends were trimmed by 2 bases and 5 bases, with 13 bases remaining between them. CDR3 in DNA: TGCAGCGTTGAACGAGTGGGGGGTAACGAGCAGTACTTC. Its translation: CSVERVGGNEQYF.

This clonotype came up many times. The J gene is TRBJ2-3, the V gene TRBV7-2; possibly TRBD1 or TRBD2 for D (5 bases each). Trimming took 4 bases from V and 4 from J, leaving 21 bases between them. The CDR3 length is 17 residues. Germline CDR1 and CDR2: SGHTA and FQGNSA. CDR3 coding DNA: TGTGCCAGCAGCTCCAATCGGGGCTCTTGGGGTGCAGATACGCAGTATTTT. Translated, it gives CASSSNRGSWGADTQYF.

This clonotype was seen ten or more times. The CDR3 bases are TGTGCCAGCAGCAAAAATCTGTGGGCCGGGACAGGGATTTTGAGGACTGAAGCTTTCTTT. As protein: CASSKNLWAGTGILRTEAFF. J is TRBJ1-1 and V is TRBV21-1; the table gives TRBD1 as D, unverified against the DNA. TRBV21-1 represents a pseudogene. The CDR3 totals 20 residues.

This clonotype was recorded a few times. The rearrangement links TRBV11-2 to TRBJ2-5; TRBD1 matches 7 bases. The junction had 13 bases not matched to a gene; V was cut back by 4 bases and J by 5 bases. CDR3 length: 16 amino acids. Germline CDR1 and CDR2: SGHAT and FQNNGV. CDR3 DNA sequence: TGTGCCAGCAGCTCCCCTGGTCTGGGACAGAGGGAGACCCAGTACTTC. This codes for CASSSPGLGQRETQYF.

This clonotype came up many times. V gene TRBV11-2 combines with J gene TRBJ1-1; TRBD1 matches 9 bases. This CDR3 has 13 amino acids. Per germline, CDR1 SGHAT and CDR2 FQNNGV. J was trimmed by 6 bases and V by 4 bases; bases with no gene match: 3. CDR3 bases: TGTGCCAGCAGCTCACAGGGGGCGTCTGAAGCTTTCTTT. This translates into CASSSQGASEAFF.

V and J are TRBV20-1 and TRBJ2-7, with a tentative D call TRBD1 (6 bases). Germline V gene sequence: CDR1 DFQATT, CDR2 SNEGSKA (reference sequence). Trimming took off 2 bases at V and 3 bases at J, with 11 bases between the two ends. The CDR3 has 13 residues. In DNA, the CDR3 is TGCAGTGCTAGAAGGGACACTTACTACGAGCAGTACTTC. As protein: CSARRDTYYEQYF.

This clonotype was found a few times. This chain connects TRBV2 to TRBJ2-2, with D possibly being TRBD2 (5 bases). Germline CDR1 and CDR2: SNHLY and FYNNEI. Trimming cost V 7 bases and J 7 bases, with 16 bases left between them. The CDR3 contains 14 residues. The CDR3 region is CASTRGRKGGELFF. In nucleotides, the CDR3 is TGTGCCAGCACCAGAGGGCGAAAAGGCGGGGAGCTGTTTTTT.

This clonotype has ten or more counts. The J gene is TRBJ2-2, the V gene TRBV12-3 or TRBV12-4, with D maybe TRBD2 (5 bases). V was cut by 3 bases and J by 7 bases, with 15 bases left in between. The CDR3 runs to 15 residues. The DNA for the CDR3 is TGTGCCAGCAGTTTGAGGTCCCTCCGGGGCGGGGAGCTGTTTTTT. This translates into CASSLRSLRGGELFF.

The gene calls are TRBV11-1 and TRBJ2-7; 9 nucleotides line up with TRBD1. Germline assignment: CDR1 SGHAT and CDR2 FQDESV (reference sequence). The J segment lost 5 bases and the V segment lost 5 bases, leaving 19 bases of the junction unmatched. The CDR3 is 18 amino acids. The CDR3 loop is CASSRRGPGTGTANEQYF. The DNA for the CDR3 is TGTGCCAGCAGCCGCCGGGGTCCCGGGACAGGGACGGCTAACGAGCAGTACTTC.

This clonotype was seen only a few times. The rearrangement joins TRBV6-2 or TRBV6-3 to TRBJ2-7; TRBD2 agrees at 15 bases. Germline V CDR1 and CDR2: MNHEY, SVGEGT. The CDR3 loop spans 18 amino acids. Unmatched junction bases numbered 8, after V lost 5 bases and J lost 0 bases. The CDR3 here is CASSTGLAGGPLSYEQYF. The CDR3, as DNA: TGTGCCAGCAGTACCGGACTAGCGGGAGGGCCCCTCTCCTACGAGCAGTACTTC.

This clonotype was seen at least ten times. This rearrangement joins TRBV20-1 to TRBJ2-3, with a tentative D call TRBD2 (6 bases). This CDR3 comprises 14 residues. Germline V gives CDR1 DFQATT, CDR2 SNEGSKA (reference sequence). Trimming cost V 4 bases and J 1 base, with 12 bases left between them. The CDR3 DNA reads as TGCAGTGCTAATCCTCCTAGCGGCACAGATACGCAGTATTTT. Translation: CSANPPSGTDTQYF.

The V gene is TRBV20-1, the J gene TRBJ2-1; D is perhaps TRBD1 (6 bases). V was trimmed by 6 bases and J by 6 bases, leaving 18 bases between them. Germline lookup yields CDR1 DFQATT and CDR2 SNEGSKA (reference sequence). CDR3 length equals 14 residues. The CDR3 region has the DNA TGCAGTGCCGTCGGACAGATAAGAGGCAATGAGCAGTTCTTC. It codes for CSAVGQIRGNEQFF.

Details on this clonotype: The junction differs from germline at one of its ends, possibly a read error. The genes are TRBV20-1 and TRBJ1-6, with TRBD1 as a possible D gene (6 bases). The CDR3 runs 10 residues. Germline V CDR1 and CDR2: DFQATT, SNEGSKA (reference sequence). DNA of the CDR3: TGCAGTGCTAGAGGGGCAGGGGTGCTCTTT. Its protein product is CSARGAGVLF.